This passage covers 32 T cell receptor beta chains from one sample sequenced in a study of shared clonotypes between healthy human individuals. The data were produced by immunoSEQ multiplex PCR, yet TCRdb's version contains in-frame clones alone and is incomplete. The sample includes about 990,000 clones, 75% to 85% seen only once; the top ten take roughly 0.65%. Sequencing was done on a sample of memory CD4+ T cells from PBMCs. The subset denotes: CD45RA-negative fraction. Receptor source: a man younger than 30 in good health. Some clones in this sample may be carry-over from other donors' samples.

The rearrangement joins TRBV4-1 to TRBJ2-3; 8 bases agree with TRBD1. Germline V gene lookup returns CDR1 MGHRA and CDR2 YSYEKL. This CDR3 has 17 residues. J gave up 4 bases and V 1 base, and 10 bases lay outside the gene matches. The CDR3 reads CASSQGSGGQVADTQYF. The CDR3, as DNA: TGCGCCAGCAGCCAAGGTTCCGGGGGACAGGTTGCAGATACGCAGTATTTT.

The J gene is TRBJ1-1, the V gene TRBV19; no reliable D call. Germline V gene lookup returns CDR1 LNHDA and CDR2 SQIVND (reference sequence). This CDR3 is built from 13 residues. The V gene lost 8 bases and the J gene lost 1 base, with 11 bases spanning the gap. CDR3 protein: CASSYMRNTEAFF. The CDR3 DNA reads TGTGCCAGTTCTTACATGAGGAACACTGAAGCTTTCTTT.

This sequence joins TRBV7-2 and TRBJ2-7; D remains ambiguous. V was pared by 5 bases and J by 3 bases, with 11 bases between. Germline CDR1 and CDR2: SGHTA and FQGNSA. This CDR3 has 13 amino acids. The chain's CDR3 is CASSPKSGYEQYF. In nucleotides, the CDR3 is TGTGCCAGCAGCCCAAAATCAGGCTACGAGCAGTACTTC.

The chain couples TRBV7-2 to TRBJ1-2; D call uncertain. Germline lookup yields CDR1 SGHTA and CDR2 FQGNSA. The CDR3 covers 14 residues. Trimming took 3 bases from V and 3 from J, leaving 11 bases between them. DNA for the CDR3: TGTGCCAGCAGCTTTTCGTTCACGGACTATGGCTACACCTTC. It yields the protein CASSFSFTDYGYTF. Filled out from reference TRBV7-2 and TRBJ1-2, the complete variable domain reads GAGVSQSPSNKVTEKGKDVELRCDPISGHTALYWYRQSLGQGLEFLIYFQGNSAPDKSGLPSDRFSAERTGGSVSTLTIQRTQQEDSAVYLCASSFSFTDYGYTFGSGTRLTVV.

V usage is TRBV4-1 and J usage is TRBJ2-7; 7 bases line up with TRBD1. Germline CDR1 reads MGHRA; CDR2 reads YSYEKL. This CDR3 has 15 residues. V dropped 4 bases and J dropped 3; count of bases not matched to a gene: 9. The CDR3 DNA sequence: TGCGCCAGCAGCCGAGCCTACGGACAGGACTACGAGCAGTACTTC. Translating gives CASSRAYGQDYEQYF.

CDR3 DNA: TGTGCCAGTAAGGCTAGCTCGACAGATACGCAGTATTTT. It specifies CASKASSTDTQYF. This chain joins TRBV19 and TRBJ2-3; a weak D match, TRBD2 (5 bases). Germline assignment: CDR1 LNHDA and CDR2 SQIVND (reference sequence). This CDR3 has 13 residues. V was clipped by 7 bases and J by 3 bases, with 11 bases between them. Drawing the rest from reference TRBV19 and TRBJ2-3, the complete variable domain is DGGITQSPKYLFRKEGQNVTLSCEQNLNHDAMYWYRQDPGQGLRLIYYSQIVNDFQKGDIAEGYSVSREKKESFPLTVTSAQKNPTAFYLCASKASSTDTQYFGPGTRLTVL.

The rearrangement joins TRBV7-6 to TRBJ1-4; D unclear. This CDR3 is 15 amino acids long. From germline, CDR1 is SGHVS and CDR2 FNYEAQ. Trimming took off 5 bases at V and 4 bases at J, with 14 bases between the two ends. In DNA, the CDR3 is TGTGCCAGCAGCCCTTCGTGGCAGAATAATGAAAAACTGTTTTTT. This encodes CASSPSWQNNEKLFF.

This clone appeared many times. Germline is not matched at one junction end, which may reflect a read error. The chain is built from TRBV5-4 and TRBJ2-1; D is perhaps TRBD2 (7 bases). CDR3 length equals 13 residues. Per germline, CDR1 SGHNT and CDR2 YYREEE (reference sequence). This CDR3 reads CASSSRGGRELFF. CDR3 sequence (DNA): TGTGCCAGCAGCTCGAGGGGGGGCCGAGAGCTGTTCTTC.

About this clone: This sequence may be a read error, since a much larger clone differs from it by one base. This CDR3 is also generated by other DNA sequences in the sample. The chain couples TRBV10-3 to TRBJ1-1; perhaps TRBD1 as D (6 bases). V dropped 9 bases and J dropped 4 bases, with 15 bases sitting between them. This CDR3 comprises 13 residues. The germline V gene encodes CDR1 ENHRY and CDR2 SYGVKD. CDR3 loop: CAISDSIGTEAFF. In nucleotides, the CDR3 is TGTGCCATTTCGGACAGTATAGGCACTGAAGCTTTCTTT.

The chain uses TRBV27 and TRBJ2-2; a possible D gene is TRBD1 (6 bases). This CDR3 is built from 14 residues. Germline V gene sequence: CDR1 MNHEY, CDR2 SMNVEV (reference sequence). V was pared by 6 bases and J by 5 bases, with 13 bases between. DNA of the CDR3: TGTGCCAGCAGGGCGGACAGATGGACCGGGGAGCTGTTTTTT. As protein: CASRADRWTGELFF.

The chain has TRBV7-2 and TRBJ2-7, with D unresolved. CDR1 and CDR2 from the germline V gene are SGHTA and FQGNSA. The V gene lost 1 base and the J gene lost 1 base, with 8 bases spanning the gap. The length of the CDR3 is 14 residues. Here the CDR3 reads CASSLEVESYEQYF. For the CDR3, the DNA is TGTGCCAGCAGCTTAGAGGTTGAATCCTACGAGCAGTACTTC.

The rearrangement joins TRBV7-2 to TRBJ2-7; D possibly corresponds to TRBD2 (5 bases). There are 13 residues in the CDR3. The V end was cut by 4 bases, the J end by 1 base, with 8 bases between. The germline gives CDR1 SGHTA, CDR2 FQGNSA. In nucleotides, the CDR3 is TGTGCCAGCAGCTCGGCGGGTTCCTACGAGCAGTACTTC. Protein sequence: CASSSAGSYEQYF. Variable domain in full (rest from reference TRBV7-2 and TRBJ2-7): GAGVSQSPSNKVTEKGKDVELRCDPISGHTALYWYRQSLGQGLEFLIYFQGNSAPDKSGLPSDRFSAERTGGSVSTLTIQRTQQEDSAVYLCASSSAGSYEQYFGPGTRLTVT.

This clone was seen more than once but under ten times. The chain has TRBV9 and TRBJ2-3, with 11 bases lining up with TRBD2. The V segment lost 4 bases and the J segment 0 bases; nucleotides outside the gene matches: 4. Germline assignment: CDR1 SGDLS and CDR2 YYNGEE. This CDR3 comprises 16 residues. For the CDR3, the DNA is TGTGCCAGCAGCCCGGGACTAGCGGTTAGCACAGATACGCAGTATTTT. Translating gives CASSPGLAVSTDTQYF.

The V call is TRBV19, the J call TRBJ1-2; D perhaps matches TRBD1 (6 bases). CDR1 is LNHDA and CDR2 is SQIVND in the germline V gene (reference sequence). The CDR3 loop spans 13 amino acids. V shed 3 bases and J shed 8 bases, with 13 bases lying between them. For the CDR3, the DNA is TGTGCCAGTAGTATTTCGTGGGGGCCGGGCTACACCTTC. Protein: CASSISWGPGYTF.

The V gene is TRBV28, the J gene TRBJ2-1, with 11 bases fitting TRBD1. V gave up 6 bases and J gave up 6 bases; unmatched junction bases: 7. Germline-derived CDR1 and CDR2 are MDHEN and SYDVKM. CDR3 length equals 15 residues. The CDR3, as DNA: TGTGCCAGCAGCAAACCGGGACAGGGGGTCAATGAGCAGTTCTTC. Its protein is CASSKPGQGVNEQFF.

The V and J genes are TRBV19 and TRBJ1-1, with D perhaps TRBD1 (5 bases). CDR1 and CDR2 (germline): LNHDA, SQIVND (reference sequence). Deletions cut 5 bases from V and 7 bases from J, with 23 bases between. The CDR3 extends over 16 amino acids. DNA of the CDR3: TGTGCCAGTAGTGACCCCAGGAGGGGCAGGCTAAGTGAAGCTTTCTTT. It codes for CASSDPRRGRLSEAFF.

V gene TRBV5-1 combines with J gene TRBJ1-6, with D perhaps TRBD1 (6 bases). V was shortened by 3 bases and J by 7 bases, with 11 bases between the two germline ends. The CDR3 has 14 amino acids. CDR1 SGHRS and CDR2 YFSETQ come from the germline V gene. The DNA of the CDR3 is TGCGCCAGCAGCTACAGGACAGAAAATTCACCCCTCCACTTT. Protein product: CASSYRTENSPLHF.

The V call is TRBV28, the J call TRBJ2-3, with D possibly matching TRBD2 (5 bases). The CDR3 loop spans 12 amino acids. The ends were cut back, 6 bases at V and 6 bases at J, with 10 bases in the middle. Germline V lookup: CDR1 MDHEN, CDR2 SYDVKM. The CDR3 DNA reads TGTGCCAGCAGCCCTCCTAGCGATACGCAGTATTTT. Translating gives CASSPPSDTQYF. The entire variable domain, with the rest obtained from reference TRBV28 and TRBJ2-3, is as follows: DVKVTQSSRYLVKRTGEKVFLECVQDMDHENMFWYRQDPGLGLRLIYFSYDVKMKEKGDIPEGYSVSREKKERFSLILESASTNQTSMYLCASSPPSDTQYFGPGTRLTVL.

V gene TRBV5-1 combines with J gene TRBJ2-1, with unresolved D. The germline gives CDR1 SGHRS, CDR2 YFSETQ. The CDR3 is 13 amino acids. With 4 bases removed from V and 6 bases from J, the gap between germline ends came to 11 bases. In DNA, the CDR3 is TGCGCCAGCAGCCACAACCGACTCAATGAGCAGTTCTTC. It specifies CASSHNRLNEQFF.

This clone was found once. This CDR3 reads CASSPWPTSGNTIYF. CDR3 DNA sequence: TGTGCCAGCAGCCCATGGCCCACCTCTGGAAACACCATATATTTT. The chain links TRBV28 to TRBJ1-3; D unresolved. V lost 6 bases and J 0 bases, leaving 12 bases between the germline ends. Germline V lookup: CDR1 MDHEN, CDR2 SYDVKM. The CDR3 is 15 amino acids.

The V call is TRBV27, the J call TRBJ1-2; perhaps TRBD1 as D (5 bases). V lost 2 bases and J lost 3, with 7 bases in between. The CDR3 runs 13 residues. Germline loops: CDR1 MNHEY, CDR2 SMNVEV (reference sequence). The CDR3 spells CASSLGGDYGYTF. As DNA, the CDR3 is TGTGCCAGCAGTTTAGGAGGGGACTATGGCTACACCTTC.

The rearrangement uses TRBV30 and TRBJ1-1; D unresolved. The V gene's germline CDR1 is GTSNPN and CDR2 SVGIG (reference sequence). The CDR3 runs to 15 residues. Trimming shortened V by 1 base and J by 6 bases, and 18 bases separated the two germline ends. CDR3 sequence (DNA): TGTGCCTGGAGTGCTTCGCTTCCTAGGGTGGCTGAAGCTTTCTTT. Protein sequence: CAWSASLPRVAEAFF.

The rearrangement uses TRBV18 and TRBJ1-2; D is possibly TRBD1 (6 bases). Germline CDR1 and CDR2: KGHSH and LQKENI. The CDR3 spans 13 residues. With 3 bases removed from V and 6 bases from J, the gap between germline ends came to 11 bases. The CDR3 DNA reads TGTGCCAGCTCACCTTACAGGGTGGATGGCTACACCTTC. As protein: CASSPYRVDGYTF.

This rearrangement joins TRBV28 to TRBJ2-1, with D hard to call. V lost 6 bases and J lost 6, with 6 bases in between. The CDR3 length is 11 residues. The germline gives CDR1 MDHEN, CDR2 SYDVKM. CDR3 sequence (DNA): TGTGCCAGCAGAAACCGCAATGAGCAGTTCTTC. As protein: CASRNRNEQFF.

In DNA, the CDR3 is TGTGCCAGCAGTGTCACACGCCACTCTGGAAACACCATATATTTT. Protein sequence: CASSVTRHSGNTIYF. The chain couples TRBV6-5 to TRBJ1-3; unclear D gene. Germline V lookup: CDR1 MNHEY, CDR2 SVGAGI. This CDR3 comprises 15 residues. Deletions cut 5 bases from V and 0 bases from J, with 11 bases between.

Note on this clone: Given a much more abundant clone one base away, this may be a read error. Other DNA sequences in this sample translate to the same CDR3. This chain uses TRBV30 with TRBJ2-2, with no clear D. The CDR3 contains 12 residues. Germline values: CDR1 GTSNPN, CDR2 SVGIG (reference sequence). V was clipped by 4 bases and J by 1 base, with 4 bases between them. The CDR3 bases are TGTGCCTGGAACGAGAACACCGGGGAGCTGTTTTTT. Encoded protein: CAWNENTGELFF.

This chain links TRBV6-4 with TRBJ2-5; D is undetermined. V lost 7 bases and J 3 bases, leaving 15 bases between the germline ends. The CDR3 has 14 amino acids. The germline V gene encodes CDR1 MRHNA and CDR2 SNTAGT. The CDR3 DNA follows: TGTGCCAGCACCGACGGGCACGTTAAAGAGACCCAGTACTTC. It translates to CASTDGHVKETQYF.

This clone was counted a few times. This chain links TRBV30 with TRBJ2-7; D call uncertain. This CDR3 comprises 13 residues. Germline V lookup: CDR1 GTSNPN, CDR2 SVGIG (reference sequence). V lost 0 bases, J lost 5 bases, and 11 bases lay in between. The CDR3 spells CAWSVGYANEQYF. The DNA of the CDR3 is TGTGCCTGGAGTGTGGGATACGCGAACGAGCAGTACTTC.

This clone was observed many times. The chain links TRBV29-1 to TRBJ1-1; the match to TRBD1 covers 9 bases. The CDR3 has 13 amino acids. Germline CDR1 and CDR2: SQVTM and ANQGSEA. Trimming at V came to 7 bases and at J to 7 bases, leaving 10 bases not matched to a gene. The CDR3 spells CSGGTGGWNEAFF. The CDR3 DNA reads as TGCAGCGGGGGAACAGGGGGCTGGAATGAAGCTTTCTTT.

This clone was observed many times. For the CDR3, the DNA is TGTGCCAGCAGCCCCGGAGACTATAGCACAGATACGCAGTATTTT. This codes for CASSPGDYSTDTQYF. The chain employs TRBV7-2 and TRBJ2-3, with D possibly matching TRBD2 (5 bases). V lost 5 bases and J lost 0, with 12 bases in between. Germline V gives CDR1 SGHTA, CDR2 FQGNSA. The CDR3 has 15 amino acids. The full variable domain, completed using reference TRBV7-2 and TRBJ2-3, is GAGVSQSPSNKVTEKGKDVELRCDPISGHTALYWYRQSLGQGLEFLIYFQGNSAPDKSGLPSDRFSAERTGGSVSTLTIQRTQQEDSAVYLCASSPGDYSTDTQYFGPGTRLTVL.

This chain uses TRBV19 with TRBJ2-1; 14 bases are a match to TRBD2. In germline, CDR1 is LNHDA, CDR2 SQIVND (reference sequence). The CDR3 has 15 residues. V lost 6 bases to trimming and J lost 4 bases; unmatched junction nucleotides: 2. The CDR3 protein is CASRGLAGVYNEQFF. The CDR3, as DNA: TGTGCCAGTAGGGGACTAGCGGGAGTATACAATGAGCAGTTCTTC.

This clone was seen a few times. This chain links TRBV7-9 with TRBJ1-2; D not resolved. The CDR3 contains 11 residues. The V end was cut by 8 bases, the J end by 8 bases, with 12 bases between. Germline V gene sequence: CDR1 SEHNR, CDR2 FQNEAQ (reference sequence). This chain's CDR3 is CASGGPWGYTF. The CDR3, as DNA: TGTGCCAGCGGAGGGCCTTGGGGCTACACCTTC.